This is a list of T cell receptor beta chains from one sample in a study of beta chain features in type 1 diabetes. The method was immunoSEQ multiplex PCR; TCRdb's version includes in-frame clones alone and lacks a portion of them. The table has about 620,000 clones, roughly a sixth seen once. The source material was naive CD4+ T cells from blood. The receptors originated from a man between 18 and 35 years old in good health. The CDR3 runs from the conserved cysteine through the conserved F or W. D genes are given only for firm matches.

CASRGQGNQPQHF,TRBV2,.,TRBJ1-5
CAWSVISYTF,TRBV30,.,TRBJ1-2
CASSQPGLQSAGELFF,TRBV11-2,.,TRBJ2-2
CASSHDTNTEAFF,TRBV5-6,.,TRBJ1-1
CASSQTARYEQYF,TRBV13,.,TRBJ2-7
CAWRRQGNQPQHF,TRBV30,.,TRBJ1-5
CSVTGSYEQYF,TRBV29-1,.,TRBJ2-7
CASSQSSPDRDGNIQYF,TRBV23-1,TRBD1,TRBJ2-4
CAWRRRGTEAFF,TRBV30,.,TRBJ1-1
CASSLENWSSYEQYF,TRBV7-2,.,TRBJ2-7
CASSATGIPGYTF,TRBV9,.,TRBJ1-2
CASRAAGGYEQYF,TRBV5-4,.,TRBJ2-7
CASSRRDFNYGYTF,TRBV28,.,TRBJ1-2
CASSESGRGQETQYF,TRBV25-1,.,TRBJ2-5
CAWDRGRRTEAFF,TRBV30,TRBD1,TRBJ1-1
CASSFDRFSYEQYF,TRBV7-3,.,TRBJ2-7
CASRKERGATEAFF,TRBV6-1,.,TRBJ1-1
CASSPPPRGYEQYF,TRBV18,.,TRBJ2-7
CASSPGGRGSTDTQYF,TRBV11-3,.,TRBJ2-3
CASSLGGQGGQPQHF,TRBV7-9,TRBD1,TRBJ1-5
CASSLFLLREQYF,TRBV28,.,TRBJ2-7
CACGTGKTVKLFF,TRBV30,TRBD1,TRBJ1-4
CASSPTTDTQYF,TRBV5-5,.,TRBJ2-3
CAVEGGGEQFF,TRBV5-4,.,TRBJ2-1
CASSLTFPGGNEQFF,TRBV7-3,TRBD1,TRBJ2-1
CASGLVVGLNTDTQYF,TRBV12-5,.,TRBJ2-3
CASSHREHGYTF,TRBV5-5,.,TRBJ1-2
CASRVTGANEKLFF,TRBV28,TRBD1,TRBJ1-4
CASGPIRSNQPQHF,TRBV7-9,.,TRBJ1-5
CASSPSRPGLDSPLHF,TRBV19,.,TRBJ1-6
CAISERQGAGEQFF,TRBV10-3,TRBD1,TRBJ2-1
CASSQGLAGTRGTDTQYF,TRBV18,TRBD2,TRBJ2-3
CASSYGGGGTSTDTQYF,TRBV7-2,.,TRBJ2-3
CASSFWGAEAFF,TRBV5-6,.,TRBJ1-1
CASSAPGGITEAFF,TRBV6-5,.,TRBJ1-1
CASSLVFSGGDTQYF,TRBV5-1,.,TRBJ2-3
CASSSPPGTDTQYF,TRBV7-7,.,TRBJ2-3
CASSYYRVGEKLFF,TRBV7-2,.,TRBJ1-4
CASSVTGANQPQHF,TRBV6-6,TRBD1,TRBJ1-5
CASSVEGNYGYTF,TRBV9,.,TRBJ1-2
CASSQGESGGVNEQFF,TRBV4-3,TRBD2,TRBJ2-1
CAWSKTSGGTYEQYF,TRBV30,TRBD2,TRBJ2-7
CASSLVGTSGRANEQFF,TRBV7-2,TRBD2,TRBJ2-1
CASSYQTGATEAFF,TRBV6-5,TRBD1,TRBJ1-1
CATSRGLAGGHNEQFF,TRBV15,TRBD2,TRBJ2-1
CAIGANPNEQFF,TRBV10-3,.,TRBJ2-1
CASSRQFSNQPQHF,TRBV2,.,TRBJ1-5
CASKQGANEQFF,TRBV6-5,TRBD1,TRBJ2-1
CASSPGGQGTDTQYF,TRBV6-5,TRBD1,TRBJ2-3